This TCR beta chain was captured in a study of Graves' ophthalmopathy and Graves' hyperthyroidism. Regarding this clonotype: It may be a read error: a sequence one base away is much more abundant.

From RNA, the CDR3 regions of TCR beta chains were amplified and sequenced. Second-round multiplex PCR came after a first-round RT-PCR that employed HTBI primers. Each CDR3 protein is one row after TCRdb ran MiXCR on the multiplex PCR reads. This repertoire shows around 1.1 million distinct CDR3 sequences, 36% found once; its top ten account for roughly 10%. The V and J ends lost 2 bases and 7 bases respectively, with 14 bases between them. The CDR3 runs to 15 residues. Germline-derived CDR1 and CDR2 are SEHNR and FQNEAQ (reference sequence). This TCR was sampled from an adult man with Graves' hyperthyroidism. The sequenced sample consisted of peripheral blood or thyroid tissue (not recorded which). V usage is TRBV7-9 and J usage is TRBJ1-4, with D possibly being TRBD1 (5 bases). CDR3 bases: TGTGCCAGCAGCTTACGGGGGTCGGGCGGTGAAAAACTGTTTTTT. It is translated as CASSLRGSGGEKLFF.